This T cell receptor beta chain was recorded in a study of STAT5B mutations in CD4+ large granular lymphocyte leukemia. Notes on this clone: Its antigen is still unknown.

Source study methods: A productive frequency of 2.59 x 10-5 was the lowest detectable. Using immunoSEQ multiplex PCR, the repertoire was profiled, and TCRdb retains in-frame clones only, with some absent. The DNA was the basis for D and trimming; V, J and clone size are from that table. The sample holds roughly 36,000 clones, around 89% seen once. Germline V gives CDR1 SGHRS, CDR2 YFSETQ. Trimming pared 3 bases from V and 1 base from J, leaving 10 bases between. This CDR3 contains 15 residues. General observations from the study: Main leukemic clonotypes were patient-specific, but around 25% appeared at low frequency elsewhere.

The chain recombines TRBV5-1 with TRBJ2-2; a possible D gene is TRBD1 (5 bases). Source material: CD4+ T cells from blood buffy coats. The receptor comes from a human donor in good health. This chain's CDR3 is CASSSPRVNTGELFF. DNA for the CDR3: TGCGCCAGCAGCTCCCCCAGGGTGAACACCGGGGAGCTGTTTTTT. The full variable domain, with the rest looked up from reference TRBV5-1 and TRBJ2-2, is KAGVTQTPRYLIKTRGQQVTLSCSPISGHRSVSWYQQTPGQGLQFLFEYFSETQRNKGNFPGRFSGRQFSNSRSEMNVSTLELGDSALYLCASSSPRVNTGELFFGEGSRLTVL.